This T cell receptor (beta chain) was obtained from a study of PD-1 blockade in classical Hodgkin lymphoma. Whole-study findings and limits: A reduction in baseline TCR diversity was reportedly seen in newly diagnosed patients relative to healthy donors.

Each of the patients experienced relapse following autologous stem cell transplantation, and their brentuximab vedotin exposure differed. CDR3 length: 16 amino acids. CDR1 and CDR2 from the germline V gene are MNHNS and SASEGT. Trimming took 3 bases from V and 0 from J, leaving 12 bases between them. Here immunoSEQ multiplex PCR was the method, and the copy in TCRdb shows in-frame clones only, minus some. The table records roughly 90,000 clones, roughly 79% of them present only once. Note on this clone: As yet, its antigen is unknown.

The rearrangement joins TRBV6-1 to TRBJ2-4; D is uncertain. This receptor was obtained from a human donor with classical Hodgkin lymphoma. Here the sequenced sample was peripheral blood mononuclear cells (PBMCs), taken before the second cycle of nivolumab. The CDR3 nucleotides are TGTGCCAGCAGTGACCGTCCGATTCTAGCCAAAAACATTCAGTACTTC. Its protein is CASSDRPILAKNIQYF.